This T cell receptor (beta chain) emerged from a study of blood T cell repertoires in COVID-19. In the study overall: Samples came from the United States, Italy and Spain, spanning acute and convalescent COVID-19. T cells, B-cell-depleted T cells, or PBMCs provided the cDNA or gDNA that served as material.

Authors' analysis steps: Nucleated cell counts were estimated from reference gene primer amplification. Sequencing was performed with immunoSEQ multiplex PCR; in TCRdb, only in-frame clones are kept and a portion is missing. V and J calls and clone size are those listed in that table; D and trimming were worked out from the DNA. Of 60,000 to 90,000 clones in the sample, around 83% were seen once. The sample was peripheral blood. The receptor's source is a man aged 60 to 75 with COVID-19, enrolled during active disease.

The CDR3 sequence: CASSKGARKKYLSSYEQYF. CDR3 sequence (DNA): TGTGCCAGCAGCAAAGGGGCCAGGAAAAAATACCTTAGCTCCTACGAGCAGTACTTC. The chain uses TRBV21-1 and TRBJ2-7; the table's TRBD1 call for D was not verified on the DNA. TRBV21-1 is listed as a pseudogene. The CDR3 is made up of 19 amino acids.